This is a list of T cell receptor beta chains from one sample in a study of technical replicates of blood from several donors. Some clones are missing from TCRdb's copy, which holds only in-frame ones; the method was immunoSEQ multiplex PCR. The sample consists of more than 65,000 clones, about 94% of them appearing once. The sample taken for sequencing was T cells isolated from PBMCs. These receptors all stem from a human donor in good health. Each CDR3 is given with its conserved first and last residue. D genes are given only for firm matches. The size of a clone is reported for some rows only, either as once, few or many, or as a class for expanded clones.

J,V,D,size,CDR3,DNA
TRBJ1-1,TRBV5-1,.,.,CASSFRDTEAFF,TGCGCCAGCAGCTTCCGGGACACTGAAGCTTTCTTT
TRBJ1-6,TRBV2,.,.,CASAETSYNSPLHF,TGTGCCAGCGCGGAAACGTCCTATAATTCACCCCTCCACTTT
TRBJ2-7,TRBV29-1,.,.,CSVEQQDPYEQYF,TGCAGCGTTGAACAACAGGACCCGTACGAGCAGTACTTC
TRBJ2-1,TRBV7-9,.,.,CASSSNRLVGFNEQFF,TGTGCCAGCAGTTCTAACCGACTAGTGGGATTCAATGAGCAGTTCTTC
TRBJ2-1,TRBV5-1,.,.,CASSPSTVAYNEQFF,TGCGCCAGCAGCCCTTCTACAGTGGCCTACAATGAGCAGTTCTTC
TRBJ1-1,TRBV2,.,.,CARSGSMNTEAFF,TGTGCCAGATCGGGATCCATGAACACTGAAGCTTTCTTT
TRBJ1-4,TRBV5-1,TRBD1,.,CASSLGTGGRRTNEKLFF,TGCGCCAGCAGCTTGGGGACAGGGGGACGAAGGACTAATGAAAAACTGTTTTTT
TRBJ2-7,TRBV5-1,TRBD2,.,CASSLHTGGTTYEQYF,TGCGCCAGCAGCCTCCATACGGGGGGGACTACGTACGAGCAGTACTTC
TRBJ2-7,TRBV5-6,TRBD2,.,CASRLIAGGPHEQYF,TGTGCCAGCAGACTCATAGCGGGAGGGCCCCACGAGCAGTACTTC
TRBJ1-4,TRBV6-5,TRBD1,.,CASSYSAGTGNEKLFF,TGTGCCAGCAGTTACTCAGCCGGGACAGGGAATGAAAAACTGTTTTTT
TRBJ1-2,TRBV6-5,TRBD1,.,CASRTGIGYTF,TGTGCCAGCAGGACAGGGATCGGCTACACCTTC
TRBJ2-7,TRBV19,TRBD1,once,CASSTGTLREQYF,TGTGCCAGCTCGACAGGGACCCTACGCGAGCAGTACTTC
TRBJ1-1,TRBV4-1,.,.,CASSLGTDTEAFF,TGCGCCAGCAGCCTTGGGACTGATACTGAAGCTTTCTTT
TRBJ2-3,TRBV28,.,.,CASSLKGAWRETSTDTQYF,TGTGCCAGCAGTTTAAAGGGGGCGTGGAGGGAAACTAGCACAGATACGCAGTATTTT
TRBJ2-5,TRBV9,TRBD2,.,CASSVTGLAGGLETQYF,TGTGCCAGCAGCGTAACAGGACTAGCGGGGGGGCTGGAGACCCAGTACTTC
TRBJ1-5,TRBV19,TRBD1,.,CASSRQGPSNQPQHF,TGTGCCAGTAGTCGACAGGGACCTAGCAATCAGCCCCAGCATTTT
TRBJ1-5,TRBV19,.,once,CASSIADKLWQPQHF,TGTGCCAGTAGTATTGCGGACAAATTATGGCAGCCCCAGCATTTT
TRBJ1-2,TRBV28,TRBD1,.,CASSLWTGWDFNYGYTF,TGTGCCAGCAGTTTATGGACAGGGTGGGATTTTAACTATGGCTACACCTTC
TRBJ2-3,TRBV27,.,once,CASSLRPSTDTQYF,TGTGCCAGCAGTTTGCGTCCTAGCACAGATACGCAGTATTTT
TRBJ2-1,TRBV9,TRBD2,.,CASTPTGRTSGYNEQFF,TGTGCCAGCACCCCAACTGGGAGGACTAGCGGCTACAATGAGCAGTTCTTC
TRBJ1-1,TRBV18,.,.,CASSKGVSEAFF,TGTGCCAGCTCGAAGGGGGTCAGTGAAGCTTTCTTT
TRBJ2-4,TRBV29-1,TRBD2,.,CSVAGGEGKNIQYF,TGCAGCGTTGCGGGGGGAGAGGGCAAAAACATTCAGTACTTC
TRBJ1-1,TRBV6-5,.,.,CASSATWAMNTEAFF,TGTGCCAGCAGTGCCACCTGGGCGATGAACACTGAAGCTTTCTTT
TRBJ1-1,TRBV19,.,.,CASKVQGHGTEAFF,TGTGCCAGTAAGGTTCAGGGGCACGGGACTGAAGCTTTCTTT
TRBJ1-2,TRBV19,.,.,CASSTTGREGIYGYTF,TGTGCCAGTAGTACCACAGGGAGGGAGGGGATCTATGGCTACACCTTC
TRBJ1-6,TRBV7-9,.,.,CASSLYSSPLHF,TGTGCCAGCAGCTTATATTCCTCACCCCTCCACTTT
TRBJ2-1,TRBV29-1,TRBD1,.,CSATGQGSSYNEQFF,TGCAGCGCAACCGGACAGGGGAGCTCCTACAATGAGCAGTTCTTC
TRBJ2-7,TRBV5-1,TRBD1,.,CASTPGDRVGYEQYF,TGCGCCAGCACCCCAGGAGACAGGGTTGGCTACGAGCAGTACTTC
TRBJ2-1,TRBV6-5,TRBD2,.,CASSYSGGSGNEQFF,TGTGCCAGCAGTTACTCGGGCGGGAGTGGCAATGAGCAGTTCTTC
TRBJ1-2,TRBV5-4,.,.,CATQSGGAYNYGYTF,TGTGCCACCCAGAGCGGGGGAGCTTACAACTATGGCTACACCTTC
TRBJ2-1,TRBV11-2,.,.,CASSSTGGYNEQFF,TGTGCCAGCAGCTCAACCGGGGGCTACAATGAGCAGTTCTTC
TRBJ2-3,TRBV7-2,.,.,CASNRGDTQYF,TGTGCCAGCAACAGAGGGGATACGCAGTATTTT
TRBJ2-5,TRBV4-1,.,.,CASSQDRLASHQETQYF,TGCGCCAGCAGCCAAGATCGGCTAGCGTCTCATCAAGAGACCCAGTACTTC
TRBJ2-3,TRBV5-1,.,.,CASSFEGRTSTDTQYF,TGCGCCAGCAGCTTTGAGGGCAGAACTAGCACAGATACGCAGTATTTT
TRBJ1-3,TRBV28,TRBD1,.,CASRRGPNSGNTIYF,TGTGCCAGCAGAAGGGGGCCGAACTCTGGAAACACCATATATTTT
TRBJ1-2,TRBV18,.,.,CASSQGNLDGYTF,TGTGCCAGCTCACAGGGGAATTTGGATGGCTACACCTTC
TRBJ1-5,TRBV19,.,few,CASMVPGSQPQHF,TGTGCCAGTATGGTGCCAGGCAGTCAGCCCCAGCATTTT